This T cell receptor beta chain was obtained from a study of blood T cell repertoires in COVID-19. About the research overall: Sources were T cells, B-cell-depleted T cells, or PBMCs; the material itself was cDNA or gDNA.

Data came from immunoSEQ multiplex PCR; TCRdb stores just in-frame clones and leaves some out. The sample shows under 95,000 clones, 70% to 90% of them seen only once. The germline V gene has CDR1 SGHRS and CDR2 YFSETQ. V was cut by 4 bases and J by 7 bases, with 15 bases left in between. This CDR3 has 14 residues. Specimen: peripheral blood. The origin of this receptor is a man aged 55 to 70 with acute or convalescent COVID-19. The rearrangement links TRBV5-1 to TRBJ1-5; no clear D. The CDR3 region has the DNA TGCGCCAGCAGCCCGGGGATGGATGGACAGCCCCAGCATTTT. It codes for CASSPGMDGQPQHF.